This TCR beta chain was recorded in a study of siplizumab effects on memory and regulatory T cells. Study results and caveats: An assignable phenotype, naive or memory, was missing from roughly 83-96% of proliferating CD4+ or CD8+ clones.

Libraries were prepared by immunoSEQ multiplex PCR; TCRdb keeps only in-frame clonotypes and omits some of them. The table lists roughly 100,000 clones, 85% to 95% of them singletons. The trim removed 7 bases at V and 10 bases at J, leaving 8 bases unmatched. The CDR3 totals 13 residues. Germline V CDR1 and CDR2: SQVTM, ANQGSEA. As regards this clone: The target antigen is unknown.

The chain uses TRBV29-1 and TRBJ2-1, with 12 bases identical to TRBD2. The sequencing sample was made of CD4+ T cells sorted from blood. The sequence was obtained from a human donor in good health. CDR3 in amino acids: CSAGVLAGGEQFF. The CDR3 bases are TGCAGCGCTGGGGTACTAGCGGGAGGAGAGCAGTTCTTC.